This T cell receptor (beta chain) was profiled in a study of blood T cells in healthy people across ages. PCR was performed a second time for roughly 6 to 12 cycles using a sample-barcoded 5' primer and a J-beta primer mix. TCRdb independently ran MiXCR on the 5' RACE reads; one entry per CDR3 protein. The sample carries approximately 810,000 distinct CDR3 sequences, more than 25% recorded once. This clonotype was detected only a few times. Its antigen remains unknown. This may be a read error, as it is one base from a much larger clone. This CDR3 spans 11 amino acids. Germline CDR1 is DFQATT and CDR2 is SNEGSKA (reference sequence). Broader study findings: Using unsorted PBMCs precluded a conclusive naive versus antigen-experienced comparison. Measured against age, TCR beta diversity per million T cells decreased in a roughly linear manner.

The clonotype comes from an elderly woman in good health. The chain couples TRBV20-1 to TRBJ1-1; D is unclear. Sequencing was carried out using blood. The CDR3 is CRLTMSTEAFF. The CDR3 DNA is TGCAGACTAACCATGAGCACTGAAGCTTTCTTT.